These T cell receptor beta chains were read from a single sample in a study of T cells in Graves' hyperthyroidism and ophthalmopathy. TCRdb analysed the multiplex PCR reads with MiXCR anew, one entry per CDR3 protein. The data show about 560,000 distinct CDR3 sequences, with 14% seen just once and about 15% held by the top ten. Sequencing was done on a sample of blood. The origin of the receptors is a middle-aged woman with Graves' hyperthyroidism. The CDR3 runs from the conserved cysteine through the conserved F or W. Fields, in order: clone size, D gene, J gene, V gene, CDR3 protein, CDR3 DNA. A D gene is named only where the DNA matches it firmly. Clone sizes are given selectively: once, few, many, or a class where the clone is expanded.

many	-	TRBJ1-5	TRBV7-2	CASSLAVEGGQPQHF	TGTGCCAGCAGCTTAGCGGTGGAGGGAGGTCAGCCCCAGCATTTT
few	-	TRBJ1-1	TRBV30	CAWSRVWRGNTEAFF	-
many	-	TRBJ2-5	TRBV5-1	CASSPGGITETQYF	TGCGCCAGCAGCCCAGGGGGGATAACAGAGACCCAGTACTTC
-	-	TRBJ2-6	TRBV6-5	CASSYSSTGESSSGANVLTF	TGTGCCAGCAGTTACTCTTCGACGGGAGAGAGTAGCTCTGGGGCCAACGTCCTGACTTTC
-	TRBD2	TRBJ2-2	TRBV10-3	CAIRGLAGVTNTGELFF	TGTGCCATCAGGGGGCTAGCGGGAGTAACGAACACCGGGGAGCTGTTTTTT
-	TRBD1	TRBJ1-5	TRBV2	CASSSSTGTADQPQHF	TGTGCCAGCAGCTCCTCCACCGGGACAGCAGATCAGCCCCAGCATTTT
many	-	TRBJ2-7	TRBV3-1	CASSAPPTVPEQYF	TGTGCCAGCAGCGCCCCTCCGACAGTACCCGAGCAGTACTTC
many	-	TRBJ1-5	TRBV28	CASSLEGVNQPQHF	TGTGCCAGCAGTTTAGAAGGGGTGAATCAGCCCCAGCATTTT
many	TRBD1	TRBJ2-2	TRBV18	CASSQDRVTGELFF	TGTGCCAGCTCACAGGACAGGGTCACCGGGGAGCTGTTTTTT
many	-	TRBJ2-1	TRBV5-1	CASSLLTGSNEQFF	TGCGCCAGCAGCTTGCTTACCGGGAGCAATGAGCAGTTCTTC